This T cell receptor (beta chain) is drawn from a study of identical twins. V was clipped by 5 bases and J by 4 bases, with 13 bases between them. The CDR3 is 13 amino acids. Looked up from germline, CDR1 is SGHRS and CDR2 is YFSETQ. A universal primer site was incorporated via template switching, and the cDNA contained unique molecular identifiers. Using its own MiXCR run on the 5' RACE reads, TCRdb lists one record per CDR3 protein. The profile shows 450,000 to 500,000 distinct CDR3 sequences, around 15% of them singletons. Only healthy Caucasians were enrolled as donors. Findings of the study overall: The models gave estimates that fell short of the out-of-frame TCR alpha sharing seen in monozygotic twins. Twin-shared out-of-frame alpha sequences showed excess low generation probability.

This clonotype was found many times. Its antigen is currently unknown. The same data also went into a second study, on yellow fever vaccine responses in identical twins.

The chain has TRBV5-1 and TRBJ2-7, with D tentatively TRBD2 (5 bases). What was sequenced was CD4+ T cells sorted from blood. The receptor was derived from a woman aged 18-29 years in good health. CDR3 loop: CASSRLAEYEQYF. The CDR3 DNA reads TGCGCCAGCAGTCGGCTAGCTGAGTACGAGCAGTACTTC.